The 30 T cell receptor beta chains reported below all come from one sample, sequenced in a study of cytomegalovirus exposure and HLA in healthy donors. 13 Jbeta primers and 60 Vbeta primers were used for the PCR. Only in-frame clones appear in the TCRdb table, and some are missing; sequencing was by immunoSEQ multiplex PCR. The sample contains fewer than 95,000 clones, around 81% of which appear only once. Sequencing was done on a sample of PBMCs. Source of these receptors: a man aged 25-45 years in good health and CMV-seronegative.

V gene TRBV27 combines with J gene TRBJ2-2; D possibly corresponds to TRBD2 (5 bases). This CDR3 comprises 16 residues. Trimming removed 2 bases from V and 1 base from J, with 11 bases in between. Germline V CDR1 and CDR2: MNHEY, SMNVEV (reference sequence). CDR3 nucleotide sequence: TGTGCCAGCAGTTTAGAGGGCCTATTGAACACCGGGGAGCTGTTTTTT. Its protein is CASSLEGLLNTGELFF.

The chain combines TRBV9 with TRBJ2-3, with D perhaps matching TRBD1 (6 bases). With 4 bases removed from V and 5 bases from J, the gap between germline ends came to 23 bases. The CDR3 is made up of 17 amino acids. CDR1 is SGDLS and CDR2 is YYNGEE in the germline V gene. The CDR3 loop is CASSNQLTGALGDTQYF. The CDR3 coding sequence is TGTGCCAGCAGCAACCAGCTGACAGGCGCCCTGGGAGATACGCAGTATTTT.

This clone showed up just a few times. The chain links TRBV6-5 to TRBJ1-1; D uncertain. V gave up 4 bases and J gave up 3 bases, with 3 bases separating them. The CDR3 runs to 11 residues. The germline V gene encodes CDR1 MNHEY and CDR2 SVGAGI. The CDR3 coding sequence is TGTGCCAGCAGTTTCGACACTGAAGCTTTCTTT. Residues: CASSFDTEAFF.

The rearrangement uses TRBV6-1 and TRBJ1-2, with 10 bases aligning to TRBD1. Germline trimming cut 3 bases from V and 8 bases from J; bases unmatched to any gene: 6. CDR1 is MNHNS and CDR2 is SASEGT in the germline V gene. The CDR3 contains 14 residues. CDR3 sequence reads: CASSETGGWWGYTF. CDR3 DNA sequence: TGTGCCAGCAGTGAGACAGGGGGCTGGTGGGGCTACACCTTC.

This clone was found once. The CDR3, as DNA: TGCGCCAGCAGCTTGATAAGCGATCAAGAGACCCAGTACTTC. Protein product: CASSLISDQETQYF. V gene TRBV5-1 combines with J gene TRBJ2-5; D uncertain. This CDR3 has 14 amino acids. The V and J ends lost 1 base and 2 bases respectively, with 9 bases between them. Germline CDR1 reads SGHRS; CDR2 reads YFSETQ.

This sequence joins TRBV6-4 and TRBJ2-2, with 8 nucleotides matching TRBD2. V was clipped by 3 bases and J by 4 bases; unmatched bases: 1. There are 14 residues in the CDR3. Germline values: CDR1 MRHNA, CDR2 SNTAGT. CDR3 in DNA: TGTGCCAGCAGTGAAGGACTAGCCACCGGGGAGCTGTTTTTT. Translation gives CASSEGLATGELFF.

This clone was seen only once. J is TRBJ1-5 and V is TRBV7-2; 9 nucleotides align to TRBD1. The ends lost 3 bases at V and 2 bases at J; junction bases unmatched: 5. The CDR3 has 16 amino acids. Germline assignment: CDR1 SGHTA and CDR2 FQGNSA. In DNA, the CDR3 is TGTGCCAGCAGCTTGGGACAGGGCCGGGGCAATCAGCCCCAGCATTTT. Amino acids: CASSLGQGRGNQPQHF.

This clone has a handful of counts. The chain carries TRBV2 and TRBJ1-1; 10 bases line up with TRBD1. There are 14 residues in the CDR3. Losses at the gene ends were 5 bases for V and 2 bases for J; bases not matched to a gene: 2. The V gene's germline CDR1 is SNHLY and CDR2 FYNNEI. Here the CDR3 reads CASSWTGGNTEAFF. The DNA for the CDR3 is TGTGCCAGCAGTTGGACAGGGGGAAACACTGAAGCTTTCTTT.

The chain uses TRBV6-1 and TRBJ2-2; a weak D match, TRBD1 (6 bases). The ends were cut back, 3 bases at V and 3 bases at J, with 11 bases in the middle. Per the germline V gene, CDR1 is MNHNS and CDR2 is SASEGT. CDR3 size: 15 residues. CDR3 nucleotides: TGTGCCAGCAGTGACTGGGACACATACACCGGGGAGCTGTTTTTT. Its translation: CASSDWDTYTGELFF.

This chain links TRBV6-1 with TRBJ1-2, with a weak D call TRBD1 (6 bases). Trimming removed 3 bases from V and 4 bases from J, with 21 bases in between. The V gene's germline CDR1 is MNHNS and CDR2 SASEGT. This CDR3 spans 17 amino acids. The CDR3 loop is CASSDLGGSDPSYGYTF. The CDR3 DNA reads as TGTGCCAGCAGTGATTTAGGGGGTTCCGACCCTAGCTATGGCTACACCTTC.

The rearrangement uses TRBV7-8 and TRBJ2-7, with D possibly TRBD2 on 6 matching bases. CDR1 is SGHVS, CDR2 FQNEAQ, per germline. The CDR3 spans 17 residues. Trimming shortened V by 1 base and J by 4 bases, and 20 bases separated the two germline ends. CDR3 region: CASSLGSITSSGYEQYV. The CDR3 bases are TGTGCCAGCAGCTTAGGCTCCATTACTAGCTCCGGTTACGAGCAGTACGTC.

The J gene is TRBJ2-3, the V gene TRBV5-1, with 10 bases fitting TRBD1. The length of the CDR3 is 19 residues. The ends lost 0 bases at V and 7 bases at J; junction bases unmatched: 17. Germline values: CDR1 SGHRS, CDR2 YFSETQ. CDR3 DNA: TGCGCCAGCAGCTTGGGAGGAGGACAGGGGGATCGGGTTTGGCATACGCAGTATTTT. Amino acid sequence: CASSLGGGQGDRVWHTQYF.

The chain carries TRBV4-1 and TRBJ2-3; 7 bases align to TRBD2. The CDR3 spans 18 residues. V shed 0 bases and J 6 bases; nucleotides not matched to a gene: 15. Germline loops: CDR1 MGHRA, CDR2 YSYEKL. CDR3 residues: CASSQEAPSERTRDTQYF. The CDR3 bases are TGCGCCAGCAGCCAAGAAGCCCCCAGCGAGAGGACTAGGGATACGCAGTATTTT.

This clone was counted only a few times. The rearrangement uses TRBV5-1 and TRBJ2-7, with D perhaps TRBD2 (7 bases). The CDR3 spans 14 residues. Trimming took off 4 bases at V and 8 bases at J, with 19 bases between the two ends. The germline V gene encodes CDR1 SGHRS and CDR2 YFSETQ. The CDR3, as DNA: TGCGCCAGCAGCGAGGTAGGGGGGGCAGGCAAGCAGTACTTC. This codes for CASSEVGGAGKQYF.

V gene TRBV9 combines with J gene TRBJ1-2; possibly TRBD1 for D (5 bases). The CDR3 sequence is 14 residues long. Germline V gene lookup returns CDR1 SGDLS and CDR2 YYNGEE. Trimming left V 0 bases short and J 3 bases short, with 9 bases between. This CDR3 is CASSVDQGHYGYTF. As DNA, the CDR3 is TGTGCCAGCAGCGTAGACCAGGGTCACTATGGCTACACCTTC.

The V call is TRBV18, the J call TRBJ1-6; the match to TRBD1 covers 10 bases. This CDR3 is built from 15 residues. V lost 2 bases, J lost 13 bases, and 8 bases stayed unmatched. CDR1 and CDR2 (germline): KGHSH, LQKENI. CDR3 protein: CASSPTGQGGFPLHF. The CDR3 region has the DNA TGTGCCAGCTCACCAACAGGACAGGGGGGATTCCCCCTCCACTTT. Drawing the rest from reference TRBV18 and TRBJ1-6, the complete variable domain is NAGVMQNPRHLVRRRGQEARLRCSPMKGHSHVYWYRQLPEEGLKFMVYLQKENIIDESGMPKERFSAEFPKEGPSILRIQQVVRGDSAAYFCASSPTGQGGFPLHFGNGTRLTVT.

The chain couples TRBV6-5 to TRBJ1-2; D is undetermined. Germline V lookup: CDR1 MNHEY, CDR2 SVGAGI. The CDR3 loop spans 13 amino acids. The V gene lost 2 bases and the J gene lost 4 bases, with 8 bases spanning the gap. The DNA for the CDR3 is TGTGCCAGCAGTTACAGGGAGGCCTATGGCTACACCTTC. This codes for CASSYREAYGYTF.

The chain employs TRBV28 and TRBJ1-2; 9 nucleotides align to TRBD1. J was trimmed by 3 bases and V by 10 bases; bases with no gene match: 9. Germline assignment: CDR1 MDHEN and CDR2 SYDVKM. The CDR3 consists of 14 residues. The CDR3 sequence: CATTSGQGDYGYTF. The DNA for the CDR3 is TGTGCCACCACGTCGGGACAGGGAGACTATGGCTACACCTTC.

Regarding this clone: The same CDR3 also results from other DNA sequences found in this sample. V is TRBV19 and J is TRBJ2-1; D possibly corresponds to TRBD2 (5 bases). In germline, CDR1 is LNHDA, CDR2 SQIVND (reference sequence). Trimming pared 3 bases from V and 7 bases from J, leaving 7 bases between. CDR3 size: 12 residues. CDR3 sequence: CASSIGGNEQFF. Written as DNA, the CDR3 is TGTGCCAGTAGTATCGGAGGAAATGAGCAGTTCTTC.

This clone was observed a few times. The chain has TRBV6-5 and TRBJ2-1, with 12 bases lining up with TRBD2. This CDR3 has 15 residues. V lost 6 bases and J lost 10; bases outside the gene matches: 10. Germline assignment: CDR1 MNHEY and CDR2 SVGAGI. The DNA for the CDR3 is TGTGCCAGCAGGATAACTAGCGGGGGGATGGGGGAGCAGTTCTTC. It codes for CASRITSGGMGEQFF.

The V gene is TRBV19, the J gene TRBJ1-3; D is possibly TRBD1 (5 bases). Per germline, CDR1 LNHDA and CDR2 SQIVND (reference sequence). V lost 3 bases and J lost 2, with 14 bases in between. CDR3 length: 16 amino acids. The CDR3 region is CASSMGRAPPGNTIYF. In DNA form, the CDR3 reads TGTGCCAGTAGTATGGGCAGGGCCCCTCCTGGAAACACCATATATTTT.

The chain employs TRBV7-8 and TRBJ2-5; D may be TRBD1 (6 bases). The DNA matches TRBJ2-7 better at its end, which makes the J call doubtful. From germline, CDR1 is SGHVS and CDR2 FQNEAQ. CDR3 length equals 14 residues. CDR3 DNA: TGTGCCAGCAGCTTCTACGGACAGCCCTACGAGCAGTACTTC. This translates into CASSFYGQPYEQYF.

The chain carries TRBV27 and TRBJ1-4; D is ambiguous. The V gene lost 8 bases and the J gene lost 7 bases, with 14 bases spanning the gap. The V gene's germline CDR1 is MNHEY and CDR2 SMNVEV (reference sequence). This CDR3 contains 13 residues. DNA of the CDR3: TGTGCCAGCTCGCGTAGCCGGGTTGAAAAACTGTTTTTT. It is translated as CASSRSRVEKLFF.

V gene TRBV21-1 combines with J gene TRBJ2-5; the D call TRBD1 from the table was never checked on the DNA. TRBV21-1 is designated a pseudogene. The CDR3 has 13 residues. The DNA of the CDR3 is TGTGCCAGCCGGGGGACAGGGCCAGAGACCCAGTACTTC. This codes for CASRGTGPETQYF.

The rearrangement links TRBV25-1 to TRBJ2-3; 9 nucleotides align to TRBD2. The V gene end was trimmed by 2 bases and the J gene end by 6 bases; junction bases not matched to a gene: 9. Germline CDR1 is MGHDK and CDR2 is SYGVNS. The CDR3 spans 16 residues. The chain's CDR3 is CASSENAGGPQDTQYF. The CDR3, as DNA: TGTGCCAGCAGTGAAAATGCGGGGGGGCCCCAGGATACGCAGTATTTT. Full variable domain (outside the CDR3, taken from reference TRBV25-1 and TRBJ2-3): EADIYQTPRYLVIGTGKKITLECSQTMGHDKMYWYQQDPGMELHLIHYSYGVNSTEKGDLSSESTVSRIRTEHFPLTLESARPSHTSQYLCASSENAGGPQDTQYFGPGTRLTVL.

This clone is a singleton in its sample. The chain carries TRBV10-3 and TRBJ2-3, with a weak D call TRBD1 (6 bases). This CDR3 is 16 amino acids long. Trimming left V 3 bases short and J 0 bases short, with 13 bases between. Germline V lookup: CDR1 ENHRY, CDR2 SYGVKD. DNA of the CDR3: TGTGCCATCAGTGAACCGCGGACAGCTAGCACAGATACGCAGTATTTT. It yields the protein CAISEPRTASTDTQYF.

This chain uses TRBV2 with TRBJ1-1; 8 bases are a match to TRBD1. This CDR3 spans 12 amino acids. The V gene's germline CDR1 is SNHLY and CDR2 FYNNEI. Trimming cost V 4 bases and J 12 bases; bases outside gene matches: 7. The CDR3 region is CASSGGTGEPFF. As DNA, the CDR3 is TGTGCCAGCAGTGGAGGGACAGGCGAACCTTTCTTT.

The V and J genes are TRBV6-6 and TRBJ1-5; a possible D gene is TRBD1 (5 bases). The CDR3 sequence is 15 residues long. V shed 0 bases and J shed 4 bases, with 10 bases lying between them. The germline CDR1 and CDR2 sequences are MNHNY and SVGAGI (reference sequence). CDR3 DNA: TGTGCCAGCAGTTACTCAGACAGTGAGAATCAGCCCCAGCATTTT. It encodes CASSYSDSENQPQHF.

This clone was counted between two and nine times. The chain couples TRBV9 to TRBJ2-1; weak D call: TRBD1 (5 bases). Per germline, CDR1 SGDLS and CDR2 YYNGEE. This CDR3 has 13 residues. Trimming took 0 bases from V and 7 from J, leaving 8 bases between them. The CDR3 sequence is CASSVAGRNEQFF. The DNA of the CDR3 is TGTGCCAGCAGCGTAGCAGGGCGGAATGAGCAGTTCTTC.

The J gene is TRBJ2-3, the V gene TRBV7-2; tentative D call: TRBD2 (6 bases). V shed 4 bases and J shed 1 base, with 9 bases lying between them. This CDR3 has 14 residues. Germline V CDR1 and CDR2: SGHTA, FQGNSA. CDR3 sequence: CASSYGLRTDTQYF. The CDR3 region has the DNA TGTGCCAGCAGCTACGGACTACGCACAGATACGCAGTATTTT.